This T cell receptor (beta chain) was retrieved from a study of response to subunit inactivated influenza vaccine listed by TCRdb under 2018. Study-wide context: The study used deep quantitative T cell receptor repertoire profiling to track responses to a trivalent subunit inactivated influenza vaccine. What the study reported, not specific to this receptor: It was suggested by the authors that each seasonal influenza vaccination may recruit only a limited number of new T cells.

This clonotype was seen a handful of times. Its antigen is not yet known. No quality values exist for individual bases; no much larger clone is one base distant. Libraries were constructed by RT-PCR. The instrument given in TCRdb is Illumina HiSeq 2500. Through fastp at Q25 and MiXCR, TCRdb rebuilt clones from the public reads, retaining in-frame beta chains. Rows are unified per CDR3 protein, each entry keeping the most common DNA and genes. The sample table lists hundreds of thousands of distinct CDR3 sequences, approximately 18% of them with a count of one. The top ten hold roughly 10% of the sample. From cysteine to phenylalanine, the CDR3 is 13 amino acids long. Only CDR3 DNA remains: 39 bases, in frame from the first base. The trim is 6 bases for V and 3 bases for J, with a gap of 11 bases between the germline ends. CDR1 and CDR2 (MGHDK, SYGVNS) derive from the germline V gene.

The material sequenced was PBMCs from blood, taken about 5 days after vaccination. This clonotype was sampled from a man aged 50 to 60 who received an inactivated influenza vaccine. Donor details come from another sample of the same person, matched by shared clones. The chain links TRBV25-1 with TRBJ1-2, with the D gene not confidently named. The DNA reads TGTGCCAGCAGCGCCGGGCCTCACTATGGCTACACCTTC. The encoded protein is CASSAGPHYGYTF.